This T cell receptor beta chain came from a study of blood T cells in healthy people across ages. General observations from the study: In the absence of known donor CMV status, changes in expanded clonotypes were possibly confounded. Naive T cell percentage showed a strong correlation with the diversity of TCR beta. A roughly linear fall in TCR beta diversity per million T cells was seen with increasing age.

Using a J-beta primer mix together with a sample-barcoded 5' primer, a second PCR was run for 7 to 11 cycles. The study obtained at least 3 million CDR3-containing paired-end reads from every sample. Each CDR3 protein gets one entry after TCRdb re-called the 5' RACE reads with MiXCR. This sample has 1.5 million to 2 million distinct CDR3 sequences, with about 30% found just once. Per the germline V gene, CDR1 is SGDLS and CDR2 is YYNGEE. There are 18 residues in the CDR3. Trimming pared 3 bases from V and 1 base from J, leaving 20 bases between. The sample holds a few counts of this clonotype. What it recognizes is unknown.

This chain links TRBV9 with TRBJ2-4; no firm D call. The source of this sequence is a woman in her 30s in good health. The sequencing sample was made of blood. This CDR3 is CASSAHPSEPLAKNIQYF. The DNA for the CDR3 is TGTGCCAGCAGCGCTCATCCGTCGGAACCGCTGGCCAAAAACATTCAGTACTTC. The variable domain in full, with the rest retrieved from reference TRBV9 and TRBJ2-4, is DSGVTQTPKHLITATGQRVTLRCSPRSGDLSVYWYQQSLDQGLQFLIQYYNGEERAKGNILERFSAQQFPDLHSELNLSSLELGDSALYFCASSAHPSEPLAKNIQYFGAGTRLSVL.